This TCR beta chain was documented in a study of CD8 T cells in Susac syndrome. After extraction with the RNeasy kit, roughly 0.45 to 1 ug of the RNA was reverse transcribed using random hexamers. TCRdb analysed the immunoSEQ multiplex PCR reads with MiXCR anew, one entry per CDR3 protein. The sample consists of a few hundred thousand distinct CDR3 sequences, roughly 93% of them appearing once. V was clipped by 6 bases and J by 8 bases, with 20 bases between them. The CDR3 covers 14 residues. Germline CDR1 is SGHRS and CDR2 is YFSETQ. This sequence originates from a human donor with Susac syndrome. Sequenced material: CD4+ T cells from PBMCs. V and J are TRBV5-1 and TRBJ1-2, with D perhaps TRBD1 (6 bases). As DNA, the CDR3 is TGCGCCAGCATCCCCCAGGGGCGGGGAGGCGGCTACACCTTC. Translating it yields CASIPQGRGGGYTF.